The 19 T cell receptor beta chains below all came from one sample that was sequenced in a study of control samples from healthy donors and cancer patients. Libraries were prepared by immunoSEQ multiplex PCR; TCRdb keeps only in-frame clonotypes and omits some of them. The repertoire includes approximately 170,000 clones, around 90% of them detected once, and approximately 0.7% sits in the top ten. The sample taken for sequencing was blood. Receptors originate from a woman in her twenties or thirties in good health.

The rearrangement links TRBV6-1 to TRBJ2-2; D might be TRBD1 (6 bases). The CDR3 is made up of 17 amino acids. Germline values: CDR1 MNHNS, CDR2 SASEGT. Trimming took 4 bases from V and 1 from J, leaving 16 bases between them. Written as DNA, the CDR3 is TGTGCCAGCAGTGTCCATTCCGGGACAAGGAACACCGGGGAGCTGTTTTTT. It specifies CASSVHSGTRNTGELFF.

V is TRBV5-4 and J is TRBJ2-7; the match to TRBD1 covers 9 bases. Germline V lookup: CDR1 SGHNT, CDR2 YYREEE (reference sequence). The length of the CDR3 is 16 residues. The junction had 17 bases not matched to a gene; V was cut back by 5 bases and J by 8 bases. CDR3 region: CASSLPNRDRASKQYF. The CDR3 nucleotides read TGTGCCAGCAGTCTCCCGAACCGGGACAGGGCGTCCAAGCAGTACTTC. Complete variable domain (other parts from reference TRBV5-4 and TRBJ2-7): ETGVTQSPTHLIKTRGQQVTLRCSSQSGHNTVSWYQQALGQGPQFIFQYYREEENGRGNFPPRFSGLQFPNYSSELNVNALELDDSALYLCASSLPNRDRASKQYFGPGTRLTVT.

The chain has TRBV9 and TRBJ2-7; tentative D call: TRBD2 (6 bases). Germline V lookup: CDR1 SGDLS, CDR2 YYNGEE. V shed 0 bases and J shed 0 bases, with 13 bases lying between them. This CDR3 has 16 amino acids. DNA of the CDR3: TGTGCCAGCAGCGTAGACGTGGGAGGCAGCTCCTACGAGCAGTACTTC. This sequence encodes CASSVDVGGSSYEQYF.

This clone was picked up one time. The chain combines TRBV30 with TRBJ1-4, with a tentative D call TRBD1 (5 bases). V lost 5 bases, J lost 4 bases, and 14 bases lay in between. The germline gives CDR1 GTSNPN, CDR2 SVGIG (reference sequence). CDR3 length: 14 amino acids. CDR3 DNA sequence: TGTGCCTGGGGCCGGGGCCAGGATAATGAAAAACTGTTTTTT. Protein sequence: CAWGRGQDNEKLFF. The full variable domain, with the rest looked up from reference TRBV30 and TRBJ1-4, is SQTIHQWPATLVQPVGSPLSLECTVEGTSNPNLYWYRQAAGRGLQLLFYSVGIGQISSEVPQNLSASRPQDRQFILSSKKLLLSDSGFYLCAWGRGQDNEKLFFGSGTQLSVL.

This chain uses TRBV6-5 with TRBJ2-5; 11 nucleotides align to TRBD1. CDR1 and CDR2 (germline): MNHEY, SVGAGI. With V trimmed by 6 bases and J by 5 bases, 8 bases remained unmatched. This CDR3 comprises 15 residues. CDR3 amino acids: CASSHGQGAVETQYF. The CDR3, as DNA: TGTGCCAGCAGCCACGGACAGGGGGCCGTTGAGACCCAGTACTTC.

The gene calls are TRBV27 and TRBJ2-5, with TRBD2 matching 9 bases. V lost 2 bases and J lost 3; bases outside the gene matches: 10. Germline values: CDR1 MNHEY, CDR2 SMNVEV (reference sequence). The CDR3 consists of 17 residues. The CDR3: CASSLTSWASGKETQYF. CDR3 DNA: TGTGCCAGCAGTTTAACCTCCTGGGCTAGCGGGAAAGAGACCCAGTACTTC.

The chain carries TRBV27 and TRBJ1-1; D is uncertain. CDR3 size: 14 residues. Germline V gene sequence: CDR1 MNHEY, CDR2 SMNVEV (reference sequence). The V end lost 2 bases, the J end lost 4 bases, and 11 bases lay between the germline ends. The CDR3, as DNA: TGTGCCAGCAGTTTAGCTTCGGGAGTCACTGAAGCTTTCTTT. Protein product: CASSLASGVTEAFF.

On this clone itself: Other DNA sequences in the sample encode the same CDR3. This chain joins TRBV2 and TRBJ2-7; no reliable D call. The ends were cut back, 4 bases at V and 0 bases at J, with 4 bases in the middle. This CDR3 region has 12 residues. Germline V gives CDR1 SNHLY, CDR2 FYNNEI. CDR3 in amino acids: CASSGDSYEQYF. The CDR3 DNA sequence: TGTGCCAGCAGTGGGGACTCCTACGAGCAGTACTTC.

The CDR3 sequence is CASSYGGSYGYTF. CDR3 nucleotides: TGTGCCAGCAGTTACGGGGGAAGCTATGGCTACACCTTC. This rearrangement joins TRBV6-5 to TRBJ1-2; TRBD1 is a possible D gene (5 bases). From germline, CDR1 is MNHEY and CDR2 SVGAGI. V was cut by 2 bases and J by 4 bases, with 8 bases left in between. The CDR3 covers 13 residues.

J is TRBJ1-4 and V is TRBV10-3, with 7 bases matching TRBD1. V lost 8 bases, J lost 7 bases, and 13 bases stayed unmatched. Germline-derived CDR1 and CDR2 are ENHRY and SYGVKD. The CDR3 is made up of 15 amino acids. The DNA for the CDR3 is TGTGCCATCGGACCAGGGACAGATGTCGGTGAAAAACTGTTTTTT. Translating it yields CAIGPGTDVGEKLFF.

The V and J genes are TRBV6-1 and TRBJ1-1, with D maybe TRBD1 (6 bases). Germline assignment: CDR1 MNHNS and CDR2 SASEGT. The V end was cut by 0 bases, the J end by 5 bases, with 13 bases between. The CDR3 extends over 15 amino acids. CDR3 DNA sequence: TGTGCCAGCAGTGAAGCCAGGGGCCGTGGGACTGAAGCTTTCTTT. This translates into CASSEARGRGTEAFF.

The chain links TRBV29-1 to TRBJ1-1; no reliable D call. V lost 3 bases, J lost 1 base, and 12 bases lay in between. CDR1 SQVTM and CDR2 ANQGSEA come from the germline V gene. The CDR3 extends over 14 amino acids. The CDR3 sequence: CSVEREGANTEAFF. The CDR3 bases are TGCAGCGTTGAGAGGGAGGGAGCGAACACTGAAGCTTTCTTT.

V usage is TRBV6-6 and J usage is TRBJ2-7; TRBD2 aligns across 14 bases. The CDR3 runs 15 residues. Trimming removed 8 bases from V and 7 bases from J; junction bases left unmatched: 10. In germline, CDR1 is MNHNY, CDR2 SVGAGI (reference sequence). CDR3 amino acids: CASLYSGLAGDEQYF. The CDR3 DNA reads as TGTGCCAGCCTCTATTCGGGACTAGCGGGAGATGAGCAGTACTTC.

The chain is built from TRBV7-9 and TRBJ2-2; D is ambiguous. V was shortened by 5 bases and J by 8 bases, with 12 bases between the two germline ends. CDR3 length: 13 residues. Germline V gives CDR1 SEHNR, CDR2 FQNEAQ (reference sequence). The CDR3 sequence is CASSHEPTGELFF. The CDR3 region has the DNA TGTGCCAGCAGCCACGAGCCTACAGGGGAGCTGTTTTTT.

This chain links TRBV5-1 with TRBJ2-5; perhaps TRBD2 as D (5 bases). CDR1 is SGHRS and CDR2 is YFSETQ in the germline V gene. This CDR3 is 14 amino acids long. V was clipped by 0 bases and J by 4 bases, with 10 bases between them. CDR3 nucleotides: TGCGCCAGCAGCTTGGTCGGGGTAGGAGAGACCCAGTACTTC. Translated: CASSLVGVGETQYF.

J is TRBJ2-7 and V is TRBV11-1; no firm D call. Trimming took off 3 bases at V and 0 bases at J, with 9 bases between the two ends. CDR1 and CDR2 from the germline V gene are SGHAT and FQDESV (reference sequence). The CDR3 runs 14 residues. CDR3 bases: TGTGCCAGCAGCTTGGGCAGGACCTCCTACGAGCAGTACTTC. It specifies CASSLGRTSYEQYF.

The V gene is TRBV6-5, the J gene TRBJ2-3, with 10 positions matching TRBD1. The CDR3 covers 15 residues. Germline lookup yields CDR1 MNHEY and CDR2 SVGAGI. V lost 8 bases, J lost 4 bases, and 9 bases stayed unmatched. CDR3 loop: CASASTGGGPDTQYF. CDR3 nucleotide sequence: TGTGCCAGCGCATCGACAGGGGGCGGCCCAGATACGCAGTATTTT.

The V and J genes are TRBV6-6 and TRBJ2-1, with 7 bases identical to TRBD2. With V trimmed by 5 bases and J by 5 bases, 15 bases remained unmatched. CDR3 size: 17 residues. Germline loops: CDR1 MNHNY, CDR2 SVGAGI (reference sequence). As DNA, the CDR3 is TGTGCCAGCAGTCCTGCCGCTTGGCGGGAGAGACACAATGAGCAGTTCTTC. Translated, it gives CASSPAAWRERHNEQFF.

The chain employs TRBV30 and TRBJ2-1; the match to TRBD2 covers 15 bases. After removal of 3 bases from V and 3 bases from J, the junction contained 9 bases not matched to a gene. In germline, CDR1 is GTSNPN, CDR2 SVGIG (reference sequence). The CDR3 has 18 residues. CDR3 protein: CAWSSGLAGGPHYNEQFF. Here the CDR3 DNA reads TGTGCCTGGAGCTCAGGACTAGCGGGAGGGCCCCACTACAATGAGCAGTTCTTC.